The next 2 T cell receptor beta chains were all read from a single sample in a study of OX40 agonist ivuxolimab in advanced cancers. The method was immunoSEQ multiplex PCR; TCRdb's version includes in-frame clones alone and lacks a portion of them. The data show around 60,000 clones, roughly nine tenths seen once. The specimen was CD4+ or CD8+ T cells sorted from blood, collected in a trial of the OX40 agonist ivuxolimab. The source of these receptors is an adult with an advanced solid tumor such as melanoma, head and neck, liver or kidney cancer.

The gene calls are TRBV13 and TRBJ2-6; unclear D gene. Deletions cut 6 bases from V and 0 bases from J, with 9 bases between. Germline CDR1 and CDR2: PRHDT and FYEKMQ (reference sequence). The CDR3 extends over 15 amino acids. CDR3 residues: CASRLDRSGANVLTF. The CDR3 DNA sequence: TGTGCCAGCAGATTGGACCGCTCTGGGGCCAACGTCCTGACTTTC.

V gene TRBV6-5 combines with J gene TRBJ2-2; 10 bases fit TRBD2. Losses at the gene ends were 5 bases for V and 4 bases for J; bases not matched to a gene: 1. The germline V gene has CDR1 MNHEY and CDR2 SVGAGI. CDR3 length: 14 amino acids. The CDR3 DNA reads as TGTGCCAGCAGTAGCGGGAGGGCCACCGGGGAGCTGTTTTTT. This encodes CASSSGRATGELFF.